This is a list of T cell receptor beta chains from one sample in a study of T cell changes during pregnancy in multiple sclerosis. Only in-frame clones appear in the TCRdb table, and some are missing; sequencing was by immunoSEQ multiplex PCR. The sample consists of over 65,000 clones, around 90% of them appearing once. The sequences come from peripheral blood, collected in the first trimester of pregnancy. These receptors were collected from a female donor in good health, enrolled as a control in a pregnancy study. Both conserved end residues are part of each CDR3. D genes are given only for firm matches. Clone size appears in some rows only: once, few, many, or a class for an expanded clone.

CDR3nt | CDR3aa | j_gene | v_gene | d_gene | abundance
TGTGCCAGCGCCGGACAGTTATTAGGCTACACCTTC | CASAGQLLGYTF | TRBJ1-2 | TRBV7-8 | - | -
TGCGCCAGCAGCCAAGAGGGTTGGCGGGGGGATACTCCCGAGACCCAGTACTTC | CASSQEGWRGDTPETQYF | TRBJ2-5 | TRBV4-3 | TRBD2 | -
TGTGCCAGCAGCTTACAAACAGGGGTGGGAAATGGCTACACCTTC | CASSLQTGVGNGYTF | TRBJ1-2 | TRBV7-2 | TRBD1 | -
TGTGCCAGTAGTATCAGGACAGGAACCTATGGCTACACCTTC | CASSIRTGTYGYTF | TRBJ1-2 | TRBV19 | TRBD1 | -
TGTGCCAGCTCTCAGGGGAGCCTGGACGAGCAGTACTTC | CASSQGSLDEQYF | TRBJ2-7 | TRBV5-4 | - | -
TGTGCCAGCAGCTCCTACACGGGGGGCCCAAGTAAAGATACGCAGTATTTT | CASSSYTGGPSKDTQYF | TRBJ2-3 | TRBV7-9 | - | -
TGTGCCAGCAGGCCTCCCGGGACACCCACCGGGGAGCTGTTTTTT | CASRPPGTPTGELFF | TRBJ2-2 | TRBV7-8 | - | -
TGTGCCAGCAGCGTAGAGTCAGAACCCTCCTACGAGCAGTACTTC | CASSVESEPSYEQYF | TRBJ2-7 | TRBV9 | - | once
TGCAGCGTTGGCGAATGGAGCTCCTACAATGAGCAGTTCTTC | CSVGEWSSYNEQFF | TRBJ2-1 | TRBV29-1 | - | -
TGTGCCAGCAGCCCTCAGAGCTGGGGGGCTGGAAACACCATATATTTT | CASSPQSWGAGNTIYF | TRBJ1-3 | TRBV9 | - | -